The clone carrying this T cell receptor (beta chain) appeared many times. Its antigen is as yet unknown. The sample is drawn from a study of CD8 T cells in ankylosing spondylitis. Study results and limitations: Typical of ankylosing spondylitis blood, it appeared, was a TCR beta motif of under 10 highly homologous variants. Disease-linked clones, CD8+, were relatively rare in peripheral blood. Disease-linked clones were reportedly significantly enriched in matched ankylosing spondylitis synovial fluid.

The CDR3 runs to 16 residues. Germline CDR1 MNHEY, CDR2 SVGAGI. V was pared by 3 bases and J by 0 bases, with 13 bases between. Quantitative 5'-RACE with molecular barcodes produced the TCR beta libraries. TCRdb itself ran the 5' RACE reads through MiXCR, one entry per CDR3 protein. The sample gives 200,000 to 250,000 distinct CDR3 sequences, about 10% of which show up once; about 19% is in the top ten. The source material was blood, either unsorted or a sorted T cell fraction (not recorded which). The clonotype comes from a male donor with ankylosing spondylitis or in good health (not recorded which). This sequence joins TRBV6-5 and TRBJ2-3; D is possibly TRBD2 (5 bases). The DNA of the CDR3 is TGTGCCAGCAGTTATGTTGGGGAGCAAAGCACAGATACGCAGTATTTT. This encodes CASSYVGEQSTDTQYF.